This T cell receptor beta chain was sequenced during a study of T-cell reconstitution after alpha-beta-depleted transplantation in children. Study observations and caveats: The origin of high day-60 TCRbeta diversity in some patients lay in surviving recipient T cells and thymic progenitors. Roughly two months post-transplant, alpha-beta T cells reportedly originated from several hundred graft clones that had expanded.

In its sample, this clonotype was seen a few times. Its antigen is undetermined. TCRbeta library preparation incorporated unique molecular identifiers. TCRdb reanalysed the PCR reads using MiXCR and keeps one entry per CDR3 protein. The sample yields roughly 490,000 distinct CDR3 sequences, over 10% seen once. The CDR3 length is 13 residues. In germline, CDR1 is SGHDN, CDR2 FVKESK. V lost 4 bases and J 4 bases, leaving 9 bases between the germline ends. Source: PBMCs, mostly from graft donor cells, taken 180 days after TCRalphabeta/CD19-depleted stem cell transplant. The chain uses TRBV14 and TRBJ2-3; D remains ambiguous. This sequence originates from a female patient aged 2-10 years who had a stem cell transplant for aplastic anemia, so the T cells may come from the graft donor. CDR3 nucleotide sequence: TGTGCCAGCAGCCCGGAGCTGGCAGATACGCAGTATTTT. It yields the protein CASSPELADTQYF.